This entry concerns a single T cell receptor beta chain. This sample stems from a study of T cell changes during pregnancy in multiple sclerosis. TCRdb keeps only in-frame clones here, not all; method: immunoSEQ multiplex PCR. The sample records approximately 52,000 clones, approximately 92% being singletons. The CDR3 covers 14 residues. In germline, CDR1 is LNHDA, CDR2 SQIVND (reference sequence). V was clipped by 8 bases and J by 4 bases, with 15 bases between them. Sample: CD4+ T cells from peripheral blood mononuclear cells, taken in the third trimester of pregnancy. The chain links TRBV19 to TRBJ1-5; no reliable D call. This receptor was obtained from a female donor with multiple sclerosis, enrolled in a pregnancy study. The CDR3 sequence: CASAKEGGNQPQHF. DNA of the CDR3: TGTGCCAGTGCAAAGGAGGGCGGGAATCAGCCCCAGCATTTT.